This TCR beta chain is drawn from a study of T-cell memory formation after mild COVID-19. This clonotype was picked up a small number of times. The CDR3 consists of 15 residues. From germline, CDR1 is SEHNR and CDR2 FQNEAQ (reference sequence). V was clipped by 4 bases and J by 5 bases; unmatched bases: 10. TCRdb independently ran MiXCR on the 5' RACE reads; one entry per CDR3 protein. The top ten clones hold less than 25% of a sample with fewer than 350,000 distinct CDR3 sequences, roughly 8.2% of them seen once. This sequence was found in a man aged 18 to 29 who had mild COVID-19 (a few samples of this study predate the infection). Cell type and time point are not known. The sequenced sample consisted of PBMCs or a T cell subset sorted from them (not recorded which). V gene TRBV7-9 combines with J gene TRBJ1-1, with 7 bases that match TRBD1. CDR3 sequence: CASSSLRQGSTEAFF. The CDR3 DNA reads TGTGCCAGCAGCTCCCTGAGACAGGGAAGTACTGAAGCTTTCTTT.